The sample holds a few counts of the clone carrying this TCR beta chain. The antigen is not known. With constant-segment primers, 5'RACE yielded cDNA libraries of TCR alpha and TCR beta that carried sample barcodes and UMIs. Using its own MiXCR run on the 5' RACE reads, TCRdb lists one record per CDR3 protein. This sample has about 180,000 distinct CDR3 sequences, with approximately 17% found just once. Deletions cut 5 bases from V and 1 base from J, with 7 bases between. Germline loops: CDR1 SEHNR, CDR2 FQNEAQ (reference sequence). The CDR3 loop spans 13 amino acids. This sample was taken from a study of T-cell memory formation after mild COVID-19. Study summary: Clusters of TCRs were largely donor specific. Study results and caveats: Mostly located in CM and EM were contracting CD4+ clones, with contracting CD8+ clones located in EMRA. Some clones that responded were present in memory (sampled pre-infection), which suggests cross-reactive memory joined.

Sample: PBMCs or a T cell subset sorted from them (not recorded which). The clonotype comes from a man aged 18 to 30 who had mild COVID-19 (a few samples of this study predate the infection). Cell type and time point are not known. This rearrangement joins TRBV7-9 to TRBJ2-3; D uncertain. The CDR3 region is CASSTQGTDTQYF. The CDR3 DNA reads TGTGCCAGCAGCACTCAGGGCACAGATACGCAGTATTTT.